The 16 T cell receptor beta chains below were found in one sample sequenced in a study of T cell responses to AZD1222 COVID-19 vaccine. Sequencing used immunoSEQ multiplex PCR; TCRdb keeps in-frame clones, though not all of them. The sample records approximately 100,000 clones, 86% being singletons. Sequencing used peripheral blood, obtained on day 0 of AZD1222 vaccination. These receptors were taken from an adult in good health.

The V call is TRBV7-2, the J call TRBJ2-5; 8 nucleotides align to TRBD2. CDR1 and CDR2 from the germline V gene are SGHTA and FQGNSA. V was clipped by 5 bases and J by 5 bases; unmatched bases: 16. There are 17 residues in the CDR3. The CDR3 nucleotides read TGTGCCAGCAGCCAGGGATTTGCGAGCGGGAGTTGGGAGACCCAGTACTTC. As protein: CASSQGFASGSWETQYF. Filled out from reference TRBV7-2 and TRBJ2-5, the complete variable domain reads GAGVSQSPSNKVTEKGKDVELRCDPISGHTALYWYRQSLGQGLEFLIYFQGNSAPDKSGLPSDRFSAERTGGSVSTLTIQRTQQEDSAVYLCASSQGFASGSWETQYFGPGTRLLVL.

This chain's CDR3 is CASSRRGGDGYTF. The CDR3 DNA reads as TGTGCCAGTAGTCGGCGAGGGGGAGATGGCTACACCTTC. The chain carries TRBV19 and TRBJ1-2; maybe TRBD1 (6 bases). With 5 bases removed from V and 6 bases from J, the gap between germline ends came to 13 bases. CDR3 length equals 13 residues. Germline loops: CDR1 LNHDA, CDR2 SQIVND (reference sequence).

V usage is TRBV11-2 and J usage is TRBJ1-1, with D possibly TRBD1 on 6 matching bases. The CDR3 is 15 residues long. CDR1 SGHAT and CDR2 FQNNGV come from the germline V gene. V was pared by 5 bases and J by 0 bases, with 13 bases between. CDR3 region: CASSQSDRMNTEAFF. The CDR3 nucleotides read TGTGCCAGCAGCCAATCAGACAGGATGAACACTGAAGCTTTCTTT. The full variable domain, completed using reference TRBV11-2 and TRBJ1-1, is EAGVAQSPRYKIIEKRQSVAFWCNPISGHATLYWYQQILGQGPKLLIQFQNNGVVDDSQLPKDRFSAERLKGVDSTLKIQPAKLEDSAVYLCASSQSDRMNTEAFFGQGTRLTVV.

The CDR3 here is CASSLWGIISYEQYF. For the CDR3, the DNA is TGTGCCAGCAGCTTATGGGGCATCATCTCCTACGAGCAGTACTTC. V and J are TRBV11-2 and TRBJ2-7, with D perhaps TRBD1 (5 bases). CDR3 size: 15 residues. The germline V and J ends were trimmed by 2 bases and 0 bases, with 11 bases remaining between them. From germline, CDR1 is SGHAT and CDR2 FQNNGV.

The chain couples TRBV7-5 to TRBJ2-1; the DNA was not used to check the table's D call, TRBD2. TRBV7-5 is termed a pseudogene. CDR3 size: 14 residues. The CDR3 DNA sequence: TGTGCCAGACGCAAGGGCGGGAAATACAATGAGCAGTTCTTC. This encodes CARRKGGKYNEQFF.

This sequence joins TRBV5-1 and TRBJ2-2, with 11 bases lining up with TRBD2. The V and J ends lost 7 bases and 3 bases, in that order; junction bases with no gene match: 5. CDR3 length: 15 residues. Germline CDR1 and CDR2: SGHRS and YFSETQ. CDR3 loop: CASGMTSGDTGELFF. The CDR3 region has the DNA TGCGCCAGCGGAATGACTAGCGGGGACACCGGGGAGCTGTTTTTT. Variable domain in full (rest from reference TRBV5-1 and TRBJ2-2): KAGVTQTPRYLIKTRGQQVTLSCSPISGHRSVSWYQQTPGQGLQFLFEYFSETQRNKGNFPGRFSGRQFSNSRSEMNVSTLELGDSALYLCASGMTSGDTGELFFGEGSRLTVL.

This chain links TRBV6-5 with TRBJ1-5, with D possibly being TRBD1 (5 bases). CDR3 length: 13 residues. CDR1 MNHEY and CDR2 SVGAGI come from the germline V gene. The ends were cut back, 6 bases at V and 3 bases at J, with 9 bases in the middle. The CDR3 loop is CASRETDNQPQHF. The CDR3 DNA reads as TGTGCCAGCAGGGAGACAGACAATCAGCCCCAGCATTTT.

This chain uses TRBV6-5 with TRBJ1-2, with 7 positions matching TRBD1. This CDR3 is built from 16 residues. Looked up from germline, CDR1 is MNHEY and CDR2 is SVGAGI. With V trimmed by 0 bases and J by 4 bases, 8 bases remained unmatched. The CDR3 loop reads CASSYSVRDRFYGYTF. CDR3 DNA sequence: TGTGCCAGCAGTTACTCGGTTCGGGACAGATTCTATGGCTACACCTTC.

The chain uses TRBV20-1 and TRBJ2-3; 9 nucleotides match TRBD2. Unmatched junction bases numbered 9, after V lost 3 bases and J lost 2 bases. Germline assignment: CDR1 DFQATT and CDR2 SNEGSKA (reference sequence). CDR3 length: 16 amino acids. The chain's CDR3 is CSASLGLAGSTDTQYF. The CDR3 DNA reads TGCAGTGCTAGTCTCGGGCTAGCGGGATCCACAGATACGCAGTATTTT.

V is TRBV4-2 and J is TRBJ2-7; 12 bases are a match to TRBD2. This CDR3 region has 15 residues. Trimming at V came to 1 base and at J to 2 bases, leaving 0 bases not matched to a gene. CDR1 is LGHNA, CDR2 YNFKEQ, per germline. The CDR3 protein is CASSQGLAGAYEQYF. The CDR3 coding sequence is TGTGCCAGCAGCCAAGGACTAGCGGGAGCCTACGAGCAGTACTTC.

This chain uses TRBV7-6 with TRBJ2-2; D uncertain. In germline, CDR1 is SGHVS, CDR2 FNYEAQ. The CDR3 contains 14 residues. With 4 bases removed from V and 0 bases from J, the gap between germline ends came to 6 bases. The CDR3 spells CASSSPTNTGELFF. For the CDR3, the DNA is TGTGCCAGCAGCTCCCCAACGAACACCGGGGAGCTGTTTTTT.

This clone was recorded only once. The gene calls are TRBV2 and TRBJ2-2; 13 nucleotides line up with TRBD2. There are 18 residues in the CDR3. Germline CDR1 reads SNHLY; CDR2 reads FYNNEI. V lost 6 bases to trimming and J lost 8 bases; unmatched junction nucleotides: 15. CDR3 coding DNA: TGTGCCAGCAGCCCAAGGGGACCGCCGGGACTAGCGGGAGGGGAGCTGTTTTTT. Translation: CASSPRGPPGLAGGELFF.

The V gene is TRBV9, the J gene TRBJ1-1; D not certain. The germline CDR1 and CDR2 sequences are SGDLS and YYNGEE. V was trimmed by 1 base and J by 1 base, leaving 11 bases between them. The CDR3 is made up of 15 amino acids. Here the CDR3 reads CASSVPGGPNTEAFF. CDR3 bases: TGTGCCAGCAGCGTACCCGGAGGCCCGAACACTGAAGCTTTCTTT.

A single count supports this clone. V usage is TRBV7-2 and J usage is TRBJ2-7; D is undetermined. CDR3 length: 14 amino acids. The V gene lost 4 bases and the J gene lost 4 bases, with 14 bases spanning the gap. The germline V gene encodes CDR1 SGHTA and CDR2 FQGNSA. CDR3 amino acids: CASSWTGRGYEQYF. CDR3 nucleotides: TGTGCCAGCAGCTGGACCGGACGTGGTTACGAGCAGTACTTC.

This sequence joins TRBV18 and TRBJ1-1, with D possibly TRBD1 on 5 matching bases. The CDR3 has 13 residues. Germline V gene sequence: CDR1 KGHSH, CDR2 LQKENI. V was cut by 3 bases and J by 5 bases, with 10 bases left in between. The CDR3 DNA is TGTGCCAGCTCACCCGCAGAGGGGACTGAAGCTTTCTTT. It codes for CASSPAEGTEAFF.

This rearrangement joins TRBV18 to TRBJ1-3, with 8 bases lining up with TRBD1. The CDR3 is made up of 16 amino acids. The V segment lost 0 bases and the J segment 3 bases; nucleotides outside the gene matches: 4. Per the germline V gene, CDR1 is KGHSH and CDR2 is LQKENI. As DNA, the CDR3 is TGTGCCAGCTCACCACCGCAGGGGGCTGTTGGAAACACCATATATTTT. Translating gives CASSPPQGAVGNTIYF.